This is a list of T cell receptor beta chains from one sample in a study of blood T cell repertoires in COVID-19. The repertoire was sequenced with immunoSEQ multiplex PCR; TCRdb's copy has only in-frame clones and lacks some. Among about 110,000 clones listed, approximately 80% were seen once. Material: peripheral blood. These receptors were obtained from a woman aged 60-75 years with acute or convalescent COVID-19. CDR3s leave out the opening cysteine and the closing phenylalanine or tryptophan. Fields, in order: CDR3 protein, V gene, CDR3 length, J gene, D gene. A D gene is named only where the DNA matches it firmly.

ASRPQGGETQY,TRBV28,11,TRBJ2-5,TRBD2
ASSEGGLYEQY,TRBV6-1,11,TRBJ2-7,NA
ASSLYRGENTEAF,TRBV7-2,13,TRBJ1-1,TRBD1
ASSETSGVSDTQY,TRBV6-4,13,TRBJ2-3,TRBD2
ATSVVGSSTDTQY,TRBV24-1,13,TRBJ2-3,NA
ASSAVRTGIPETQY,TRBV7-9,14,TRBJ2-5,TRBD1
ASSFGGQSTGELF,TRBV11-3,13,TRBJ2-2,NA
ASSPRTGADEAF,TRBV18,12,TRBJ1-1,TRBD1
SVEGRGRPYEQY,TRBV29-1,12,TRBJ2-7,TRBD1
ASSPEAVAGNTIY,TRBV18,13,TRBJ1-3,NA
ASSLGQAFYEQY,TRBV7-2,12,TRBJ2-7,TRBD1
ATSRDRGLGGYT,TRBV15,12,TRBJ1-2,NA
ASSPLPGQGFAGANVLT,TRBV18,17,TRBJ2-6,TRBD1
ASSLVPGSQGGTKEKLF,TRBV5-1,17,TRBJ1-4,TRBD1
ASSQAPRFTGTSKETQY,TRBV3-1/TRBV3-2,17,TRBJ2-5,TRBD2
ASSLASGGNTGELF,TRBV3-1/TRBV3-2,14,TRBJ2-2,TRBD2
ASSLGQGYNEQF,TRBV14,12,TRBJ2-1,TRBD1
ASSQGAQGNTEAF,TRBV14,13,TRBJ1-1,NA
ASRNRDSYGYT,TRBV9,11,TRBJ1-2,TRBD1
ASSLAGLGSYEQY,TRBV7-2,13,TRBJ2-7,TRBD2
ASFRDRVSGANVLT,TRBV2,14,TRBJ2-6,TRBD1
ASSPAKSTGELF,TRBV5-4,12,TRBJ2-2,NA